This T cell receptor beta chain appears in the sequencing data of a study of T cell responses to AZD1222 COVID-19 vaccine. Findings and limits, study-wide: At baseline, just a handful of AZD1222 recipients tested seropositive. Possibly, clonal diversity was underestimated; donors were largely white British and included more females. Repertoires were sampled only after the peak T cell response. Compared with day 0, the breadth and depth of the Spike-specific TCR repertoire rose significantly after two doses of AZD1222.

TCRdb keeps only in-frame clones here, not all; method: immunoSEQ multiplex PCR. The sample lists approximately 110,000 clones, around 90% occurring once. Worth noting for this clone: Its specificity is not known.

The germline gives CDR1 SGHDN, CDR2 FVKESK. CDR3 length: 14 residues. V dropped 3 bases and J dropped 4; count of bases not matched to a gene: 3. Sequenced here: peripheral blood, sampled on day 0 of AZD1222 vaccination. This sequence originates from an adult in good health. V and J are TRBV14 and TRBJ2-5; 9 nucleotides agree with TRBD2. CDR3 residues: CASSQTTSGETQYF. The CDR3 DNA follows: TGTGCCAGCAGCCAGACGACTAGCGGAGAGACCCAGTACTTC.